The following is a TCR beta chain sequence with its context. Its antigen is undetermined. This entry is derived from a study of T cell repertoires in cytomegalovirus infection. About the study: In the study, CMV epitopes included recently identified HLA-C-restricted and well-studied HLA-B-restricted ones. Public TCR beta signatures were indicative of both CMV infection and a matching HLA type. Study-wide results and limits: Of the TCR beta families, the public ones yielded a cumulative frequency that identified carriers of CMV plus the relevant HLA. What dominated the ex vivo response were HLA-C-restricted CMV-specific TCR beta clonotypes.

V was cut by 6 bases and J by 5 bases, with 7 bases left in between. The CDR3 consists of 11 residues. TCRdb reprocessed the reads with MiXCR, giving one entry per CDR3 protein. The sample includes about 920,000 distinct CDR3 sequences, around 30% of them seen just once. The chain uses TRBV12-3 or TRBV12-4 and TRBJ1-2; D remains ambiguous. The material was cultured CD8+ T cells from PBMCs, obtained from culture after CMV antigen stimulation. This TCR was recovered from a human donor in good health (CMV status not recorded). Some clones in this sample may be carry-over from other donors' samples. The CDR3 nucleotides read TGTGCCAGCAGGTGGTTGTATGGCTACACCTTC. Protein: CASRWLYGYTF.